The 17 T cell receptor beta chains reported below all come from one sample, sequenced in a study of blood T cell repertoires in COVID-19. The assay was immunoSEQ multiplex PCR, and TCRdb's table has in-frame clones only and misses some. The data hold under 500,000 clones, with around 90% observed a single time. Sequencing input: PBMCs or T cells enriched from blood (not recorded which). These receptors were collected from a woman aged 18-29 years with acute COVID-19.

The CDR3 bases are TGTGCCAGTATAGGGGGCTTCTATGGCTACACCTTC. The encoded protein is CASIGGFYGYTF. This chain joins TRBV19 and TRBJ1-2; 7 bases fit TRBD1. The germline gives CDR1 LNHDA, CDR2 SQIVND (reference sequence). The CDR3 spans 12 residues. V gave up 7 bases and J gave up 4 bases; unmatched junction bases: 3.

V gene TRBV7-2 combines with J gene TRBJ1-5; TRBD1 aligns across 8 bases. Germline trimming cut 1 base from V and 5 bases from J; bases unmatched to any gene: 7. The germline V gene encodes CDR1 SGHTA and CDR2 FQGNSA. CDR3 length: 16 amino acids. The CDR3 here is CASSLEGGQAYQPQHF. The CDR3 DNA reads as TGTGCCAGCAGCTTAGAAGGGGGACAGGCCTATCAGCCCCAGCATTTT.

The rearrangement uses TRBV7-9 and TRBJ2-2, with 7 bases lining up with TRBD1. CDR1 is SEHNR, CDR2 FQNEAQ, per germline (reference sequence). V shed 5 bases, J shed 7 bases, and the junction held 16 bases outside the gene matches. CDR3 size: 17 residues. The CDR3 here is CASSLPWRQGFGGELFF. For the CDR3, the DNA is TGTGCCAGCAGCCTACCGTGGAGACAGGGTTTCGGCGGGGAGCTGTTTTTT.

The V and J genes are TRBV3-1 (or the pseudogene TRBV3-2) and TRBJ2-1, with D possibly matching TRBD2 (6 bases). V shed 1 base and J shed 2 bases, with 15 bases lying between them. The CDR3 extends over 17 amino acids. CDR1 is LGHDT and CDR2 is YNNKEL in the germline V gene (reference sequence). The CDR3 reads CASSQGGAGNTYNEQFF. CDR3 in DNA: TGTGCCAGCAGCCAAGGCGGGGCGGGCAACACCTACAATGAGCAGTTCTTC.

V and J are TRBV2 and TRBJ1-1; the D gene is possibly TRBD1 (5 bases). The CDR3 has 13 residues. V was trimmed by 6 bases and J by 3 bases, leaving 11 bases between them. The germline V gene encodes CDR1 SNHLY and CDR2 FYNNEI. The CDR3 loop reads CASRDITYTEAFF. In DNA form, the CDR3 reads TGTGCCAGCAGGGACATCACCTACACTGAAGCTTTCTTT.

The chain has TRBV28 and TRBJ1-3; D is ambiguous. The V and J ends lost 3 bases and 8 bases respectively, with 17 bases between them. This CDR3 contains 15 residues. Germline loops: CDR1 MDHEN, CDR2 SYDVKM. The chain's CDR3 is CASSLRAFRGDTIYF. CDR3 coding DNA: TGTGCCAGCAGTTTGCGGGCCTTCCGTGGGGACACCATATATTTT.

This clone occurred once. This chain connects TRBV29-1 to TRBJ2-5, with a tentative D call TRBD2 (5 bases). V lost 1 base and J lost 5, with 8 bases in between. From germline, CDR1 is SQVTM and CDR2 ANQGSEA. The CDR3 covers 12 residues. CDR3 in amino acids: CSVEGREETQYF. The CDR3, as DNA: TGCAGCGTTGAAGGAAGGGAGGAGACCCAGTACTTC.

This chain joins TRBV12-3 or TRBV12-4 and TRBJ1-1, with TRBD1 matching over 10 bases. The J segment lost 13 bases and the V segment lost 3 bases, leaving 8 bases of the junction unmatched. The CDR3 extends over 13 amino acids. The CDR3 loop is CASSFSGQGPGFF. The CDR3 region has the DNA TGTGCCAGCAGTTTTTCGGGACAGGGGCCGGGTTTCTTT.

The CDR3: CASSPSTGTGLTEAFF. The CDR3 DNA reads TGTGCCAGCAGCCCTTCCACGGGGACAGGGCTAACTGAAGCTTTCTTT. The chain recombines TRBV9 with TRBJ1-1, with 9 bases lining up with TRBD1. The V segment lost 4 bases and the J segment 5 bases; nucleotides outside the gene matches: 12. This CDR3 spans 16 amino acids. Germline CDR1 is SGDLS and CDR2 is YYNGEE.

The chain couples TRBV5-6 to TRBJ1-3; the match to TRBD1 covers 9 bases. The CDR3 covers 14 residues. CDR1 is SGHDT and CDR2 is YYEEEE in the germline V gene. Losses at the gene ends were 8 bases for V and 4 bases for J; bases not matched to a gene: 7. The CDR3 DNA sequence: TGTGCCAGTCTTGGACAGGGGCGAGGAAACACCATATATTTT. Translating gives CASLGQGRGNTIYF. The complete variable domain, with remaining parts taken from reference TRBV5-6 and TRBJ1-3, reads DAGVTQSPTHLIKTRGQQVTLRCSPKSGHDTVSWYQQALGQGPQFIFQYYEEEERQRGNFPDRFSGHQFPNYSSELNVNALLLGDSALYLCASLGQGRGNTIYFGEGSWLTVV.

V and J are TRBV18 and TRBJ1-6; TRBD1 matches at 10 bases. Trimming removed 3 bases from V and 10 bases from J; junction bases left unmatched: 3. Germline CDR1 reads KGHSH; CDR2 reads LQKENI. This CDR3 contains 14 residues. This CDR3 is CASSPGQGFSPLHF. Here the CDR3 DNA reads TGTGCCAGCTCACCGGGACAGGGGTTCTCACCCCTCCACTTT.

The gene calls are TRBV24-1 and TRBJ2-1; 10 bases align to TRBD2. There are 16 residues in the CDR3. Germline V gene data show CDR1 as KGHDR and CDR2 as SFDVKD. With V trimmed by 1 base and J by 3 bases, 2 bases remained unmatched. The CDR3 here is CATSDLAGGGYNEQFF. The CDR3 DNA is TGTGCCACCAGTGATTTAGCGGGGGGGGGCTACAATGAGCAGTTCTTC.

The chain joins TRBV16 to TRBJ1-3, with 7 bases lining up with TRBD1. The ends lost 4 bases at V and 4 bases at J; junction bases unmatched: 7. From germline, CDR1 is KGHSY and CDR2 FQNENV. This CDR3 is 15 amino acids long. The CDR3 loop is CASSRERTGGNTIYF. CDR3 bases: TGTGCCAGCAGCCGCGAACGGACAGGCGGAAACACCATATATTTT.

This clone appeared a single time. CDR3 region: CASSSQAGGETQYF. The CDR3 DNA is TGTGCCAGCAGTTCTCAAGCGGGAGGAGAGACCCAGTACTTC. The rearrangement uses TRBV5-4 and TRBJ2-5; TRBD2 matches 9 bases. The CDR3 spans 14 residues. In germline, CDR1 is SGHNT, CDR2 YYREEE (reference sequence). V shed 5 bases and J 4 bases; nucleotides not matched to a gene: 6.

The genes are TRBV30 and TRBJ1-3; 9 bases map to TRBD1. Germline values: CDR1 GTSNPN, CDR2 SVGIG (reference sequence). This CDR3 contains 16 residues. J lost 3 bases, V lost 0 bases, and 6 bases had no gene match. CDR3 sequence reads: CAWSVRDRAFGNTIYF. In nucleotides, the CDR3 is TGTGCCTGGAGTGTAAGGGACAGGGCTTTTGGAAACACCATATATTTT.

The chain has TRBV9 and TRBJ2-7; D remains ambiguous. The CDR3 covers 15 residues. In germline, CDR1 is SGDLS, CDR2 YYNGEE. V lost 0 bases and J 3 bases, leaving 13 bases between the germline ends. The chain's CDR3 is CASSVGAFAHYEQYF. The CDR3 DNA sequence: TGTGCCAGCAGCGTAGGAGCCTTCGCTCACTACGAGCAGTACTTC.

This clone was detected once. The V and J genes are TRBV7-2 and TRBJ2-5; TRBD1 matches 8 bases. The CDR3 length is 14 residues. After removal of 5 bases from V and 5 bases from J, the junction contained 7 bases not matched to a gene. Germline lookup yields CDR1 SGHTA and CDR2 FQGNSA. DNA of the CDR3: TGTGCCAGCAGCCTACGACAGGGGAGGGAGACCCAGTACTTC. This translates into CASSLRQGRETQYF.